This TCR beta chain was recorded in a study of blood T cell repertoires in COVID-19. V gave up 2 bases and J gave up 3 bases, with 14 bases separating them. The CDR3 extends over 15 amino acids. Germline assignment: CDR1 ENHRY and CDR2 SYGVKD. Data came from immunoSEQ multiplex PCR; TCRdb stores just in-frame clones and leaves some out. The sample yields some 270,000 clones, approximately 85% seen once. This sequence was found in a woman under 40 who had recovered from COVID-19. The chain uses TRBV10-3 and TRBJ2-7; D is possibly TRBD2 (5 bases). The material sequenced was PBMCs or T cells enriched from blood (not recorded which). This CDR3 is CAISEQSGLVYEQYF. In DNA form, the CDR3 reads TGTGCCATCAGTGAGCAAAGCGGACTCGTCTACGAGCAGTACTTC.